This T cell receptor beta chain is drawn from a study of T cell repertoires in cytomegalovirus infection. Overall study context: Both CMV infection and a matching HLA type were indicated by public TCR beta signatures. Study-wide results and limits: Dominant in the ex vivo response were TCR beta clonotypes restricted by HLA-C and specific for CMV.

This CDR3 region has 14 residues. With V trimmed by 5 bases and J by 4 bases, 4 bases remained unmatched. The germline CDR1 and CDR2 sequences are SGHTA and FQGNSA. TCRdb itself ran the reads through MiXCR, one entry per CDR3 protein. The sample includes about 260,000 distinct CDR3 sequences, roughly 9.1% of them seen just once. Ten or more counts support this clonotype. Its antigen is undetermined. The chain employs TRBV7-2 and TRBJ1-2; 10 positions agree with TRBD1. Sequencing used PBMCs. The clonotype was recovered from a human donor in good health (CMV status not recorded). Some clones in this sample may be carry-over from other donors' samples. The CDR3 here is CASSPTGGGYGYTF. In DNA form, the CDR3 reads TGTGCCAGCAGCCCGACAGGGGGCGGCTATGGCTACACCTTC. The whole variable domain, remainder taken from reference TRBV7-2 and TRBJ1-2, is GAGVSQSPSNKVTEKGKDVELRCDPISGHTALYWYRQSLGQGLEFLIYFQGNSAPDKSGLPSDRFSAERTGGSVSTLTIQRTQQEDSAVYLCASSPTGGGYGYTFGSGTRLTVV.